This is a list of T cell receptor beta chains from one sample in a study of blood T cell repertoires in COVID-19. Using immunoSEQ multiplex PCR, the repertoire was profiled, and TCRdb retains in-frame clones only, with some absent. The data show about 180,000 clones, 89% seen once. Material for sequencing was peripheral blood. These receptors all stem from a man between 18 and 29 years old who had recovered from COVID-19. Both conserved end residues are part of each CDR3. Fields, in order: J gene, V gene, clone size, D gene, CDR3 DNA, CDR3 protein. D genes are given only for firm matches. Size tells how often a clone was seen (once, few, many) or the class of an expanded clone, and some rows leave it out.

TRBJ1-4 TRBV9 once TRBD1 TGTGCCAGCAGCGTAGCCGGGACAGGGGGTGAAAAACTGTTTTTT CASSVAGTGGEKLFF
TRBJ1-2 TRBV9 - - TGTGCCAGCAGCGAGGGGAGGACTGCCCGAGCGGGCTACACCTTC CASSEGRTARAGYTF
TRBJ1-4 TRBV6-6 - - TGTGCCAGCAGTTACCAGTCAGGGGAGGGTGAAAAACTGTTTTTT CASSYQSGEGEKLFF
TRBJ2-3 TRBV19 once - TGTGCCAGTAGCCCAGGGGTTCTAACTAGCACAGATACGCAGTATTTT CASSPGVLTSTDTQYF
TRBJ1-3 TRBV24-1 - - TGTGCCACCAGTGACCCAGACGACAGAAACACCATATATTTT CATSDPDDRNTIYF
TRBJ1-1 TRBV15 once - TGTGCCACCAGCAGAGGCTGGGGGACAAGCAACATGAACACTGAAGCTTTCTTT CATSRGWGTSNMNTEAFF
TRBJ1-1 TRBV6-5 - - TGTGCCAGCAGATCAGGGGCTCCGAACACTGAAGCTTTCTTT CASRSGAPNTEAFF
TRBJ2-2 TRBV6-2/TRBV6-3 - - TGTGCCAGCAGTTACGAGGCGAGGGAGCTGTTTTTT CASSYEARELFF
TRBJ2-5 TRBV18 - - TGTGCCAGCTCACCACCGTTGCAGGAGACCCAGTACTTC CASSPPLQETQYF
TRBJ1-1 TRBV7-3 - - TGTGCCAGCAGCTTAAATGGCGCATCCGGGACAAGCCGAACGAGAACTGAAGCTTTCTTT CASSLNGASGTSRTRTEAFF
TRBJ2-5 TRBV11-2 once TRBD1 TGTGCCAGCAGCCGACGGACAGGGGGAAAGGTAACCCAGTACTTC CASSRRTGGKVTQYF
TRBJ2-1 TRBV19 - - TGTGCCACCCGCGGGTGGCGATCCTACAATGAGCAGTTCTTC CATRGWRSYNEQFF
TRBJ2-7 TRBV28 - TRBD1 TGTGCCAGCCAGGGGGAGGACAGGGGCTACGAGCAGTACTTC CASQGEDRGYEQYF
TRBJ2-1 TRBV27 - TRBD2 TGTGCCAGCAGTCCCGGACTAGCGGTACTCAATGAGCAGTTCTTC CASSPGLAVLNEQFF
TRBJ1-2 TRBV28 - - TGTGCCAGCAGTTCGTCGGGAAGGGAGGATGGCTACACCTTC CASSSSGREDGYTF
TRBJ2-7 TRBV5-1 - - TGCGCCAGCAAACCAGAGGGGGGGAACTACGAGCAGTACTTC CASKPEGGNYEQYF
TRBJ1-2 TRBV6-5 - TRBD1 TGTGCCAGCCTAGAGCCGGGTACAGGGGGTGGCTACACCTTC CASLEPGTGGGYTF
TRBJ2-2 TRBV5-4 - TRBD2 TGTGCCAGCAGCCTTACTAGCGGGAGGGGCACCGGGGAGCTGTTTTTT CASSLTSGRGTGELFF
TRBJ2-7 TRBV13 once TRBD2 TGTGCCAGCAGCCCCGGACTAGCGGGAACCTACGAGCAGTACTTC CASSPGLAGTYEQYF
TRBJ2-7 TRBV18 - - TGTGCCAGCTCACCAGGAAGGGGAGGCTACGAGCAGTACTTC CASSPGRGGYEQYF
TRBJ1-1 TRBV5-4 - - TGTGCCAGCAGCAGTCCAGCCGAGGGAGCGAACACTGAAGCTTTCTTT CASSSPAEGANTEAFF
TRBJ2-5 TRBV11-2 - TRBD2 TGTGCCAGCAGCTCCCAAGGTAGCGGGGGCGCCGGGACCCAGTACTTC CASSSQGSGGAGTQYF
TRBJ2-5 TRBV9 - - TGTGCCAGCAGCGTAGCCGGGCAAGCGGTGGAGACCCAGTACTTC CASSVAGQAVETQYF
TRBJ2-5 TRBV3-1/TRBV3-2 - TRBD2 TGTGCCAGCAGCCGACGACTAGCGGGAGCTCGAGAGACCCAGTACTTC CASSRRLAGARETQYF
TRBJ1-4 TRBV2 once - TGTGCCAGCAGTCAAGAAACACGGGGGGGTCTCAGAAAACTGTTTTTT CASSQETRGGLRKLFF
TRBJ1-4 TRBV4-1 - TRBD1 TGCGCCAGCAACACTCCGGGACAGGGACAGGAAAAACTGTTTTTT CASNTPGQGQEKLFF
TRBJ2-1 TRBV30 - TRBD1 TGTGCCTGGAGTCGGACAGGGCGTAGGATCTTC CAWSRTGRRIF
TRBJ1-1 TRBV27 - TRBD1 TGTGCCAGCAGTTCCGGACAGGAGAGGAACACTGAAGCTTTCTTT CASSSGQERNTEAFF
TRBJ2-1 TRBV4-1 - TRBD2 TGCGCCAGCAGCCCCCCGGGACTAGTTGTTCCTGAGCAGTTCTTC CASSPPGLVVPEQFF
TRBJ1-1 TRBV5-1 - - TGCGCCAGCAGCTTGGCCGGCGGTAACACTGAAGCTTTCTTT CASSLAGGNTEAFF
TRBJ1-2 TRBV5-1 - TRBD1 TGCGCCAGCAGCGCCGGGACAGGGTACGACGGCTACACCTTC CASSAGTGYDGYTF
TRBJ1-1 TRBV7-2 - - TGTGCCAGCAGCTCCCAGGGGCTCCTCAACACTGAAGCTTTCTTT CASSSQGLLNTEAFF
TRBJ2-7 TRBV4-3 - TRBD1 TGCGCCAGCAGCCAAGAGTCCGGGACAGGGGGTGTTAACGAGCAGTACTTC CASSQESGTGGVNEQYF
TRBJ1-6 TRBV19 - - TGTGCCAGTAGGGCCTTGGAGGGTAACAATTCACCCCTCCACTTT CASRALEGNNSPLHF
TRBJ2-5 TRBV13 - TRBD2 TGTGCCAGCAGCTTAGTGCTAGCGGGTCAAGAGACCCAGTACTTC CASSLVLAGQETQYF
TRBJ1-3 TRBV7-9 - - TGTGCCAGCAGCTTAGAACTCCAGGGCACCATATATTTT CASSLELQGTIYF
TRBJ2-1 TRBV7-9 few - TGTGCCAGCAGCCTACCTCTCAGGAATGAGCAGTTCTTC CASSLPLRNEQFF
TRBJ2-3 TRBV3-1/TRBV3-2 - TRBD2 TGTGCCAGCAGTCGGACTAGCGGGGGATTCACAGATACGCAGTATTTT CASSRTSGGFTDTQYF
TRBJ2-6 TRBV4-3 once - TGCGCCAGCAGCCAAGCGGGGGGCGCTGGGGCCAACGTCCTGACTTTC CASSQAGGAGANVLTF
TRBJ1-2 TRBV5-1 - - TGCGCCAGCAGCTTAGCAGGGATGGATGGCTACACCTTC CASSLAGMDGYTF
TRBJ2-5 TRBV19 - TRBD1 TGTGCCAGTAGCCGACAGGGGGCTCGGACGAGGCAAGAGACCCAGTACTTC CASSRQGARTRQETQYF
TRBJ2-7 TRBV6-2/TRBV6-3 once - TGTGCCAGCAGTTCCTACTACGAGCAGTACTTC CASSSYYEQYF
TRBJ2-7 TRBV20-1 - - TGCAGTGCTAGAGATCTCAGCGAGCAGTACTTC CSARDLSEQYF
TRBJ1-2 TRBV6-5 - TRBD1 TGTGCCAGCAGCAGGGACAGGGAAGGGGGCTACACCTTC CASSRDREGGYTF
TRBJ2-7 TRBV4-1 - - TGCGCCAGCAGCCTAACCAAGGAGGGCTCCTACGAGCAGTACTTC CASSLTKEGSYEQYF
TRBJ1-1 TRBV27 - - TGTGCCAGCAGTTCCCCCAGGGGCTGGAACACTGAAGCTTTCTTT CASSSPRGWNTEAFF
TRBJ2-7 TRBV27 - - TGTGCCAGCTCCGGGACAACCCACTACGAGCAGTACTTC CASSGTTHYEQYF
TRBJ2-2 TRBV5-1 once TRBD2 TGCGCCAGCAGGGCCGGGACTAGCGGGACCGGGGAGCTGTTTTTT CASRAGTSGTGELFF
TRBJ1-2 TRBV30 few - TGTGCCTGGAGTTACAGGATCGATGGCTACACCTTC CAWSYRIDGYTF
TRBJ2-5 TRBV3-1/TRBV3-2 - TRBD1 TGTGCCAGCAGCCAAGACCCCCGGGACAGGGGGGAGACCCAGTACTTC CASSQDPRDRGETQYF
TRBJ2-5 TRBV29-1 - - TGCAGCGTTGATGGGTTCGGGGGAGGATGGTTCGGGACCCAGTACTTC CSVDGFGGGWFGTQYF